This TCR beta chain was found in a study of cytomegalovirus exposure and HLA in healthy donors. Study-wide points: Sequencing likely caused a cluster of highly shared sequence variants.

The CDR3 extends over 14 amino acids. The V segment lost 4 bases and the J segment 5 bases; nucleotides outside the gene matches: 4. The germline gives CDR1 SGHTA, CDR2 FQGNSA. With 60 Vbeta and 13 Jbeta primers, the PCR was carried out. Profiling relied on immunoSEQ multiplex PCR, and the TCRdb table lists in-frame clones only, not all of them. The sample has 110,000 to 150,000 clones, more than 60% seen once; the top ten hold less than 3.5%. For this clone: Its antigen is as yet unknown.

Material: PBMCs. The origin of this receptor is a male donor in good health and CMV-seronegative. The chain has TRBV7-2 and TRBJ2-3, with TRBD1 matching 9 bases. CDR3 residues: CASSSGTGRDTQYF. CDR3 in DNA: TGTGCCAGCAGCTCAGGGACAGGGAGAGATACGCAGTATTTT.